These 32 T cell receptor beta chains were all obtained from the same sample, sequenced in a study of blood T cells in healthy people across ages. A second roughly 6 to 11 cycle PCR used barcoded and J-beta primers. MiXCR, run by TCRdb on the 5' RACE reads, gives a single entry per CDR3 protein. The repertoire holds about 770,000 distinct CDR3 sequences, with 40% to 50% as singletons. Sequencing input: blood. The origin of the receptors is a man aged 60 to 75 in good health.

There are a few counts of this clonotype. The V call is TRBV12-3 or TRBV12-4, the J call TRBJ2-7; possibly TRBD1 or TRBD2 for D (5 bases each). The V end lost 2 bases, the J end lost 3 bases, and 14 bases lay between the germline ends. The CDR3 length is 15 residues. Written as DNA, the CDR3 is TGTGCCAGCAGTTTACAAGGGACGGTGAGCTACGAGCAGTACTTC. Translating it yields CASSLQGTVSYEQYF.

The rearrangement uses TRBV5-4 and TRBJ2-5, with 8 bases that match TRBD1. TRBJ2-7 explains the end of the DNA better; the J call may be wrong. The V gene's germline CDR1 is SGHNT and CDR2 YYREEE (reference sequence). This CDR3 is built from 16 residues. This CDR3 is CASGNLTGGSVHEQYF. In DNA form, the CDR3 reads TGTGCCAGCGGCAATCTTACAGGGGGAAGTGTTCACGAGCAGTACTTC.

The chain recombines TRBV12-3 or TRBV12-4 with TRBJ1-2; D unresolved. The length of the CDR3 is 15 residues. The V gene lost 5 bases and the J gene lost 8 bases, with 21 bases spanning the gap. The CDR3 bases are TGTGCCAGCAGTCCCATGAGTGCCCCTCGTCTCGGCTACACCTTC. This gives the protein CASSPMSAPRLGYTF.

In regard to this clonotype: One end of the junction is discordant with germline, which a read error may explain. V and J are TRBV6-4 and TRBJ2-1, with 10 bases identical to TRBD1. This CDR3 has 15 amino acids. CDR1 and CDR2 from the germline V gene are MRHNA and SNTAGT. The CDR3 is CVSSVGQGAYNEQFF. The CDR3 coding sequence is TGTGTCAGCAGTGTCGGACAGGGGGCCTACAATGAGCAGTTCTTC.

This clonotype came up a few times. This chain connects TRBV27 to TRBJ2-7; D uncertain. The V end was cut by 2 bases, the J end by 2 bases, with 10 bases between. Per the germline V gene, CDR1 is MNHEY and CDR2 is SMNVEV (reference sequence). This CDR3 contains 14 residues. CDR3 bases: TGTGCCAGCAGTTTAGTCGGAATGACCTACGAGCAGTACTTC. Translating it yields CASSLVGMTYEQYF.

V gene TRBV2 combines with J gene TRBJ1-2, with D unclear. Looked up from germline, CDR1 is SNHLY and CDR2 is FYNNEI. The V gene lost 6 bases and the J gene lost 6 bases, with 11 bases spanning the gap. This CDR3 region has 12 residues. CDR3 in amino acids: CASRTDMNGYTF. The CDR3 DNA follows: TGTGCCAGCAGGACTGACATGAATGGCTACACCTTC.

The chain couples TRBV29-1 to TRBJ2-5, with TRBD1 matching 8 bases. The CDR3 is made up of 12 amino acids. Losses at the gene ends were 5 bases for V and 11 bases for J; bases not matched to a gene: 10. The germline gives CDR1 SQVTM, CDR2 ANQGSEA. The CDR3 is CSVSGQGEGQYF. For the CDR3, the DNA is TGCAGCGTTTCCGGACAGGGCGAGGGGCAGTACTTC.

To note about this clonotype: This could be a read error, since a much larger clone is one nucleotide away. The rearrangement joins TRBV29-1 to TRBJ2-1; 13 nucleotides agree with TRBD2. Germline CDR1 SQVTM, CDR2 ANQGSEA. V was pared by 7 bases and J by 13 bases, with 13 bases of the junction left unmatched. CDR3 length: 14 residues. CDR3 in amino acids: CSGEGLAGQETQFF. Here the CDR3 DNA reads TGCAGCGGTGAGGGACTAGCGGGGCAAGAGACCCAGTTCTTC.

J is TRBJ2-1 and V is TRBV7-9, with D possibly being TRBD1 (6 bases). This CDR3 is 16 amino acids long. Germline CDR1 reads SEHNR; CDR2 reads FQNEAQ (reference sequence). The V gene lost 4 bases and the J gene lost 9 bases, with 22 bases spanning the gap. The CDR3 coding sequence is TGTGCCAGCAGCTCCTCACCAGGGGCAGGGATGGGTGAGCAGTTCTTC. Protein sequence: CASSSSPGAGMGEQFF.

The rearrangement links TRBV27 to TRBJ2-5; TRBD1 matches 8 bases. Germline values: CDR1 MNHEY, CDR2 SMNVEV (reference sequence). The CDR3 is 16 amino acids. J lost 5 bases, V lost 0 bases, and 8 bases had no gene match. CDR3 amino acids: CASSLSVDRGWETQYF. In nucleotides, the CDR3 is TGTGCCAGCAGTTTATCGGTTGACAGGGGTTGGGAGACCCAGTACTTC.

This clonotype was picked up a small number of times. The J gene is TRBJ2-5, the V gene TRBV13; D is perhaps TRBD1 (5 bases). CDR3 size: 16 residues. Germline V lookup: CDR1 PRHDT, CDR2 FYEKMQ (reference sequence). V gave up 4 bases and J gave up 1 base, with 16 bases separating them. The DNA for the CDR3 is TGTGCCAGCAGCTCCTGGGGCCCGGCTGGCCAAGAGACCCAGTACTTC. It is translated as CASSSWGPAGQETQYF.

This rearrangement joins TRBV28 to TRBJ2-1; D may correspond to TRBD1 or TRBD2 (5 bases each). V was clipped by 2 bases and J by 5 bases, with 16 bases between them. The germline V gene encodes CDR1 MDHEN and CDR2 SYDVKM. The CDR3 contains 16 residues. Here the CDR3 DNA reads TGTGCCAGCAGTTTAGTGGGGGAGAAAGCGAACAATGAGCAGTTCTTC. The encoded protein is CASSLVGEKANNEQFF.

The gene calls are TRBV4-2 and TRBJ2-1; 12 bases fit TRBD2. The J call may be incorrect, as the DNA end agrees better with TRBJ2-7. The V gene's germline CDR1 is LGHNA and CDR2 YNFKEQ. CDR3 length equals 16 residues. The CDR3 nucleotides are TGTGCCAGCAGTCGGACTAGCGGGATGGCCTACAATGAGCAGTACTTC. Translation: CASSRTSGMAYNEQYF.

This chain connects TRBV9 to TRBJ2-7, with 13 bases matching TRBD2. The CDR3 totals 17 residues. The trim removed 2 bases at V and 2 bases at J, leaving 7 bases unmatched. From germline, CDR1 is SGDLS and CDR2 YYNGEE. The CDR3 nucleotides are TGTGCCAGCAGCGTGGGGACTAGCGGGGCGAAGGCCTACGAGCAGTACTTC. Encoded protein: CASSVGTSGAKAYEQYF.

The chain uses TRBV15 and TRBJ2-3; the D gene is possibly TRBD1 (6 bases). From germline, CDR1 is LNHNV and CDR2 YYDKDF (reference sequence). V was cut by 0 bases and J by 0 bases, with 7 bases left in between. The CDR3 sequence is 15 residues long. CDR3: CATSRDGQSTDTQYF. The CDR3 DNA sequence: TGTGCCACCAGCAGAGATGGACAGAGCACAGATACGCAGTATTTT.

The chain joins TRBV6-2 or TRBV6-3 to TRBJ1-2; D is unresolved. Germline V gives CDR1 MNHEY, CDR2 SVGEGT. CDR3 length: 13 amino acids. The V end lost 5 bases, the J end lost 6 bases, and 13 bases lay between the germline ends. This chain's CDR3 is CASSNPTRDGYTF. DNA of the CDR3: TGTGCCAGCAGTAACCCAACACGGGATGGCTACACCTTC.

V gene TRBV20-1 combines with J gene TRBJ2-1, with D perhaps TRBD2 (7 bases). The CDR3 consists of 15 residues. Trimming cost V 0 bases and J 5 bases, with 14 bases left between them. Germline assignment: CDR1 DFQATT and CDR2 SNEGSKA (reference sequence). CDR3 nucleotide sequence: TGCAGTGCTAGAGATGGAGGGGGAGGGAACAATGAGCAGTTCTTC. Translation: CSARDGGGGNNEQFF.

The chain employs TRBV7-2 and TRBJ2-3; D could derive from TRBD1 or TRBD2 (5 bases each). Trimming pared 3 bases from V and 2 bases from J, leaving 9 bases between. The germline gives CDR1 SGHTA, CDR2 FQGNSA. This CDR3 has 14 residues. As DNA, the CDR3 is TGTGCCAGCAGCTTCTACGGGACCACAGATACGCAGTATTTT. This translates into CASSFYGTTDTQYF.

The chain employs TRBV12-3 or TRBV12-4 and TRBJ1-2; D is possibly TRBD1 (6 bases). CDR3 size: 14 residues. V was pared by 5 bases and J by 2 bases, with 12 bases between. In DNA form, the CDR3 reads TGTGCCAGCAGTCCACAGGGTAGGAACTATGGCTACACCTTC. Its translation is CASSPQGRNYGYTF.

The genes are TRBV3-1 and TRBJ2-5; weak D call: TRBD1 (5 bases). TRBJ2-1 explains the end of the DNA better; the J call may be wrong. Germline V gives CDR1 LGHDT, CDR2 YNNKEL (reference sequence). The CDR3 extends over 15 amino acids. Here the CDR3 reads CASSLLDRVQETQFF. DNA for the CDR3: TGTGCCAGCAGCCTACTTGACAGAGTCCAAGAGACCCAGTTCTTC.

V usage is TRBV2 and J usage is TRBJ2-6; TRBD1 agrees at 8 bases. In germline, CDR1 is SNHLY, CDR2 FYNNEI. The CDR3 sequence is 17 residues long. Unmatched junction bases numbered 9, after V lost 6 bases and J lost 2 bases. The DNA of the CDR3 is TGTGCCAGCAGATTCAGGGGGCTGGTTGCTGGGGCCAACGTCCTGACTTTC. This gives the protein CASRFRGLVAGANVLTF.

This clonotype came up many times. Here the CDR3 reads CASSPWTKEQYF. In nucleotides, the CDR3 is TGTGCCAGCAGTCCCTGGACTAAAGAGCAGTACTTC. The genes are TRBV6-5 and TRBJ2-7; a possible D gene is TRBD2 (6 bases). Trimming took off 5 bases at V and 7 bases at J, with 12 bases between the two ends. The CDR3 is 12 residues long. Germline-derived CDR1 and CDR2 are MNHEY and SVGAGI.

The chain uses TRBV7-8 and TRBJ2-1; no clear D. The CDR3 contains 13 residues. Germline-derived CDR1 and CDR2 are SGHVS and FQNEAQ. Trimming pared 2 bases from V and 5 bases from J, leaving 7 bases between. The DNA for the CDR3 is TGTGCCAGCAGCTTAAAGGATCACAATGAGCAGTTCTTC. Translated, it gives CASSLKDHNEQFF.

The chain is built from TRBV5-1 and TRBJ2-2; TRBD1 matches 8 bases. The CDR3 loop spans 15 amino acids. Unmatched junction bases numbered 6, after V lost 4 bases and J lost 4 bases. Germline-derived CDR1 and CDR2 are SGHRS and YFSETQ. DNA of the CDR3: TGCGCCAGCAGCACCAGCACAGGGGGCACCGGGGAGCTGTTTTTT. It is translated as CASSTSTGGTGELFF.

CDR3 amino acids: CASSQTSGKNIQYF. The CDR3 bases are TGTGCCAGCAGCCAGACCTCAGGCAAAAACATTCAGTACTTC. The chain recombines TRBV3-1 with TRBJ2-4; no clear D. The length of the CDR3 is 14 residues. The V and J ends lost 3 bases and 3 bases respectively, with 9 bases between them. CDR1 is LGHDT and CDR2 is YNNKEL in the germline V gene (reference sequence).

The chain joins TRBV2 to TRBJ2-5; TRBD1 matches at 10 bases. Germline V gene lookup returns CDR1 SNHLY and CDR2 FYNNEI. The CDR3 has 15 residues. V gave up 6 bases and J gave up 11 bases; unmatched junction bases: 15. The CDR3: CASRVGQGHYNEQYF. CDR3 DNA: TGTGCCAGCAGGGTGGGACAGGGGCACTACAATGAGCAGTACTTC.

This clonotype was counted between two and nine times. The CDR3 region is CASSWRTGLYEQYF. For the CDR3, the DNA is TGTGCCAGCAGCTGGAGGACGGGACTTTACGAGCAGTACTTC. This sequence joins TRBV7-2 and TRBJ2-7; D is perhaps TRBD2 (6 bases). V lost 4 bases and J 4 bases, leaving 14 bases between the germline ends. The CDR3 has 14 residues. Germline CDR1 and CDR2: SGHTA and FQGNSA.

This chain joins TRBV6-1 and TRBJ2-7; a possible D gene is TRBD1 (6 bases). Germline V lookup: CDR1 MNHNS, CDR2 SASEGT. Trimming took 7 bases from V and 7 from J, leaving 20 bases between them. The CDR3 runs 14 residues. The CDR3 here is CASTEQGRANEQYF. In nucleotides, the CDR3 is TGTGCCAGCACGGAACAGGGTCGGGCCAATGAGCAGTACTTC.

The V and J genes are TRBV13 and TRBJ2-5; D gene uncertain. Trimming pared 4 bases from V and 11 bases from J, leaving 14 bases between. Germline V gene data show CDR1 as PRHDT and CDR2 as FYEKMQ (reference sequence). The CDR3 has 12 amino acids. CDR3 residues: CASSYNMDEQYF. The DNA of the CDR3 is TGTGCCAGCAGCTATAACATGGATGAGCAGTACTTC. The full variable domain, in which reference TRBV13 and TRBJ2-5 provide the parts outside the CDR3, is AAGVIQSPRHLIKEKRETATLKCYPIPRHDTVYWYQQGPGQDPQFLISFYEKMQSDKGSIPDRFSAQQFSDYHSELNMSSLELGDSALYFCASSYNMDEQYFGPGTRLLVL.

This clonotype was counted many times. The CDR3 bases are TGCGCCAGCAGCCAACTCGCGGGGGGTTCTGGCTACACCTTC. This encodes CASSQLAGGSGYTF. The V gene is TRBV4-3, the J gene TRBJ1-2; perhaps TRBD1 as D (5 bases). CDR3 length: 14 amino acids. CDR1 LGHNA and CDR2 YSLEER come from the germline V gene. With 2 bases removed from V and 7 bases from J, the gap between germline ends came to 14 bases.

The chain joins TRBV6-1 to TRBJ1-5, with 9 bases that match TRBD1. V was pared by 11 bases and J by 3 bases, with 5 bases of the junction left unmatched. Germline loops: CDR1 MNHNS, CDR2 SASEGT. There are 13 residues in the CDR3. CDR3 nucleotide sequence: TGTGCCGCTCACAGGGGGCTCAATCAGCCCCAGCATTTT. Translating gives CAAHRGLNQPQHF.

This clonotype was seen only once. The rearrangement links TRBV7-9 to TRBJ2-5; 11 positions agree with TRBD2. V dropped 5 bases and J dropped 1; count of bases not matched to a gene: 9. From germline, CDR1 is SEHNR and CDR2 FQNEAQ (reference sequence). The CDR3 is 17 amino acids. This chain's CDR3 is CASSRPTGTSGQETQYF. CDR3 nucleotide sequence: TGTGCCAGCAGCCGCCCTACCGGGACTAGCGGCCAAGAGACCCAGTACTTC.